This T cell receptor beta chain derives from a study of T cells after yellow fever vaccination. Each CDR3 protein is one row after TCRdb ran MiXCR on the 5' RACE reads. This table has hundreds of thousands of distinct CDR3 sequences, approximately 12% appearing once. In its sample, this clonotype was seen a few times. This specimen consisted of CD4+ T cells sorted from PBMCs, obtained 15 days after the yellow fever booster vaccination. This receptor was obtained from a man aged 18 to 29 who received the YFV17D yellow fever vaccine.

CDR3 residues: CASSWVVRGQETQYF. CDR3 sequence (DNA): TGTGCCAGCAGTTGGGTGGTCAGGGGGCAAGAGACCCAGTACTTC. This chain links TRBV28 with TRBJ2-5; 7 positions match TRBD1. This CDR3 has 15 residues. The V gene's germline CDR1 is MDHEN and CDR2 SYDVKM. With V trimmed by 4 bases and J by 2 bases, 7 bases remained unmatched.